Each of the 21 T cell receptor beta chains below was sequenced from the same sample in a study of graft-versus-host responses after intestinal transplantation. No antigen has been assigned to these receptors. Repertoires were generated with immunoSEQ multiplex PCR, while TCRdb's copy carries only in-frame clones and drops some. The sample has around 110,000 clones, 75% to 95% seen once. The sequencing here drew on unstimulated CD4+ T cells sorted from spleen or lymph node cells, taken before intestinal transplant. The receptors originated from a human donor who received an intestinal transplant.

The V and J genes are TRBV5-1 and TRBJ2-2; D might be TRBD2 (5 bases). Germline values: CDR1 SGHRS, CDR2 YFSETQ. V gave up 0 bases and J gave up 7 bases, with 16 bases separating them. The CDR3 length is 16 residues. DNA for the CDR3: TGCGCCAGCAGCTTGGCCTCGTGGGAGTTTATCGGGGAGCTGTTTTTT. As protein: CASSLASWEFIGELFF. Full variable domain (remainder filled in from reference TRBV5-1 and TRBJ2-2): KAGVTQTPRYLIKTRGQQVTLSCSPISGHRSVSWYQQTPGQGLQFLFEYFSETQRNKGNFPGRFSGRQFSNSRSEMNVSTLELGDSALYLCASSLASWEFIGELFFGEGSRLTVL.

J is TRBJ1-4 and V is TRBV29-1; D is unclear. The CDR3 is 16 residues long. CDR1 is SQVTM, CDR2 ANQGSEA, per germline. Deletions cut 5 bases from V and 6 bases from J, with 22 bases between. CDR3: CSVRVAGRGSDEKLFF. The CDR3 coding sequence is TGCAGCGTTCGGGTGGCGGGCCGCGGTTCGGATGAAAAACTGTTTTTT.

The genes are TRBV18 and TRBJ2-6, with a possible D match to TRBD1 (6 bases). The CDR3 has 16 amino acids. Germline CDR1 and CDR2: KGHSH and LQKENI. V was cut by 1 base and J by 4 bases, with 11 bases left in between. The DNA of the CDR3 is TGTGCCAGCTCACCACTAGGGGGATCCGGGGCCAACGTCCTGACTTTC. Translating it yields CASSPLGGSGANVLTF.

V usage is TRBV7-9 and J usage is TRBJ1-1, with D maybe TRBD1 (5 bases). The CDR3 runs to 12 residues. CDR1 and CDR2 from the germline V gene are SEHNR and FQNEAQ (reference sequence). V lost 6 bases and J lost 3, with 8 bases in between. The CDR3 region is CASRWGDTEAFF. CDR3 bases: TGTGCCAGCAGGTGGGGGGACACTGAAGCTTTCTTT.

The genes are TRBV20-1 and TRBJ2-7; D is unresolved. Per the germline V gene, CDR1 is DFQATT and CDR2 is SNEGSKA (reference sequence). There are 10 residues in the CDR3. V shed 3 bases and J shed 4 bases, with 4 bases lying between them. The chain's CDR3 is CSASEYEQYF. DNA for the CDR3: TGCAGTGCTAGTGAGTACGAGCAGTACTTC.

V is TRBV6-4 and J is TRBJ2-1, with 10 bases aligning to TRBD2. The CDR3 length is 16 residues. Germline CDR1 reads MRHNA; CDR2 reads SNTAGT. V dropped 0 bases and J dropped 6; count of bases not matched to a gene: 5. The DNA for the CDR3 is TGTGCCAGCAGTGACTCGTGGACTAGCGGCCGCAATGAGCAGTTCTTC. Amino acid sequence: CASSDSWTSGRNEQFF.

The chain couples TRBV7-8 to TRBJ2-1; D possibly corresponds to TRBD2 (7 bases). The CDR3 has 16 amino acids. Germline CDR1 SGHVS, CDR2 FQNEAQ. V lost 5 bases to trimming and J lost 0 bases, with 14 bases between them. This chain's CDR3 is CASSRGGGSSYNEQFF. The CDR3 region has the DNA TGTGCCAGCAGCCGAGGGGGGGGCAGCTCCTACAATGAGCAGTTCTTC.

The chain uses TRBV29-1 and TRBJ1-2; TRBD1 matches 7 bases. The CDR3 extends over 12 amino acids. Germline V gene sequence: CDR1 SQVTM, CDR2 ANQGSEA. The ends lost 7 bases at V and 0 bases at J; junction bases unmatched: 2. This chain's CDR3 is CSAGTANYGYTF. The CDR3 DNA is TGCAGCGCCGGGACAGCTAACTATGGCTACACCTTC.

This clone is a singleton in its sample. V is TRBV25-1 and J is TRBJ1-2; 7 bases agree with TRBD1. V dropped 6 bases and J dropped 0; count of bases not matched to a gene: 1. The CDR3 has 13 residues. The V gene's germline CDR1 is MGHDK and CDR2 SYGVNS. The CDR3 sequence: CASRGTANYGYTF. The CDR3 DNA reads as TGTGCCAGCAGAGGGACAGCTAACTATGGCTACACCTTC.

The CDR3 here is CAWRVTRETQYF. CDR3 DNA sequence: TGTGCCTGGAGAGTAACCAGGGAGACCCAGTACTTC. The chain employs TRBV30 and TRBJ2-5; no clear D gene. Germline V gene data show CDR1 as GTSNPN and CDR2 as SVGIG (reference sequence). Trimming removed 3 bases from V and 5 bases from J, with 10 bases in between. The CDR3 extends over 12 amino acids.

J is TRBJ1-1 and V is TRBV27; possible D gene TRBD1, 5 bases. Germline-derived CDR1 and CDR2 are MNHEY and SMNVEV (reference sequence). The CDR3 runs 16 residues. Trimming took 0 bases from V and 1 from J, leaving 12 bases between them. CDR3 protein: CASSLSKRGSNTEAFF. CDR3 nucleotides: TGTGCCAGCAGTTTATCGAAAAGGGGCTCGAACACTGAAGCTTTCTTT.

This rearrangement joins TRBV4-1 to TRBJ2-5, with D perhaps matching TRBD1 (6 bases). The germline CDR1 and CDR2 sequences are MGHRA and YSYEKL. The CDR3 loop spans 14 amino acids. Between the trimmed V and J ends, which lost 4 bases and 2 bases, there was a span of 11 bases. The CDR3 bases are TGCGCCAGCAGCCGAACAACAGGGCAAGAGACCCAGTACTTC. Its translation is CASSRTTGQETQYF.

The rearrangement uses TRBV7-2 and TRBJ2-2; D unresolved. V lost 2 bases, J lost 4 bases, and 5 bases lay in between. This CDR3 contains 13 residues. The germline V gene has CDR1 SGHTA and CDR2 FQGNSA. The CDR3 protein is CASSLRRTGELFF. The CDR3 DNA follows: TGTGCCAGCAGCTTACGTCGCACCGGGGAGCTGTTTTTT.

About this clone itself: The sample has other DNA sequences that encode this CDR3 too. The genes are TRBV20-1 and TRBJ2-2; D unresolved. Trimming left V 5 bases short and J 4 bases short, with 5 bases between. The CDR3 loop spans 11 amino acids. CDR1 and CDR2 (germline): DFQATT, SNEGSKA (reference sequence). DNA of the CDR3: TGCAGTGCTTCCGGCACCGGGGAGCTGTTTTTT. This translates into CSASGTGELFF.

This clone has just a few counts. This rearrangement joins TRBV18 to TRBJ1-1, with 7 bases identical to TRBD1. Germline CDR1 is KGHSH and CDR2 is LQKENI. This CDR3 has 13 amino acids. J lost 5 bases, V lost 2 bases, and 2 bases had no gene match. CDR3 sequence (DNA): TGTGCCAGCTCACCAGACAGGGAAACTGAAGCTTTCTTT. It specifies CASSPDRETEAFF.

The chain has TRBV27 and TRBJ1-5; 8 nucleotides line up with TRBD1. Looked up from germline, CDR1 is MNHEY and CDR2 is SMNVEV (reference sequence). The ends lost 5 bases at V and 7 bases at J; junction bases unmatched: 13. The CDR3 is 16 amino acids. CDR3 amino acids: CASSPDRGDRRQPQHF. The DNA of the CDR3 is TGTGCCAGCAGTCCTGACAGGGGAGATAGAAGACAGCCCCAGCATTTT.

The chain joins TRBV5-4 to TRBJ1-5, with D uncertain. The CDR3 runs 15 residues. Trimming stripped 1 base from V and 4 bases from J, with 12 bases between. In germline, CDR1 is SGHNT, CDR2 YYREEE (reference sequence). The CDR3 sequence: CASSLTPGENQPQHF. The CDR3 DNA reads TGTGCCAGCAGCTTGACCCCCGGGGAGAATCAGCCCCAGCATTTT.

This clone is a singleton in its sample. J is TRBJ2-2 and V is TRBV5-5; 7 nucleotides agree with TRBD2. J gave up 1 base and V 7 bases, and 4 bases lay outside the gene matches. There are 14 residues in the CDR3. Germline V gives CDR1 SGHKS, CDR2 YYEKEE (reference sequence). CDR3 in DNA: TGTGCCAGCGGGCTAGCGGTGAACACCGGGGAGCTGTTTTTT. This encodes CASGLAVNTGELFF.

The genes are TRBV4-1 and TRBJ2-7; 9 nucleotides align to TRBD1. The CDR3 totals 15 residues. V lost 1 base, J lost 6 bases, and 7 bases stayed unmatched. Germline loops: CDR1 MGHRA, CDR2 YSYEKL. The CDR3 loop reads CASSQVGQGPGEQYF. Written as DNA, the CDR3 is TGCGCCAGCAGCCAAGTAGGACAGGGGCCGGGCGAGCAGTACTTC.

The chain links TRBV28 to TRBJ2-5, with D maybe TRBD2 (5 bases). This CDR3 contains 14 residues. The germline CDR1 and CDR2 sequences are MDHEN and SYDVKM. Trimming took 5 bases from V and 2 from J, leaving 12 bases between them. CDR3 DNA: TGTGCCAGCAGTGCCGGACTTACTCAAGAGACCCAGTACTTC. Encoded protein: CASSAGLTQETQYF. Full variable domain (remainder filled in from reference TRBV28 and TRBJ2-5): DVKVTQSSRYLVKRTGEKVFLECVQDMDHENMFWYRQDPGLGLRLIYFSYDVKMKEKGDIPEGYSVSREKKERFSLILESASTNQTSMYLCASSAGLTQETQYFGPGTRLLVL.

This clone has only one observation. V is TRBV19 and J is TRBJ2-2; TRBD1 matches at 7 bases. The germline gives CDR1 LNHDA, CDR2 SQIVND (reference sequence). The J segment lost 5 bases and the V segment lost 6 bases, leaving 6 bases of the junction unmatched. This CDR3 has 14 residues. The CDR3 loop is CASSDRVGTGELFF. The CDR3 DNA follows: TGTGCCAGTAGCGACAGGGTGGGGACCGGGGAGCTGTTTTTT.